A single T cell receptor beta chain is shown here with its context. Sequencing used immunoSEQ multiplex PCR; TCRdb keeps in-frame clones, though not all of them. The sample has some 500,000 clones, around 96% seen once. In germline, CDR1 is SQVTM, CDR2 ANQGSEA. V shed 4 bases and J shed 2 bases, with 11 bases lying between them. The CDR3 loop spans 13 amino acids. The data originate from a study of shared clonotypes between healthy human individuals. The material sequenced was naive CD4+ T cells sorted from blood. Stated subset: CD45RA+ positively selected. V and J are TRBV29-1 and TRBJ2-5; no clear D gene. This clonotype originated in a woman aged 30 to 39 in good health. CDR3 bases: TGCAGCGTTGCCAGACCCGAACAAGAGACCCAGTACTTC. This gives the protein CSVARPEQETQYF.